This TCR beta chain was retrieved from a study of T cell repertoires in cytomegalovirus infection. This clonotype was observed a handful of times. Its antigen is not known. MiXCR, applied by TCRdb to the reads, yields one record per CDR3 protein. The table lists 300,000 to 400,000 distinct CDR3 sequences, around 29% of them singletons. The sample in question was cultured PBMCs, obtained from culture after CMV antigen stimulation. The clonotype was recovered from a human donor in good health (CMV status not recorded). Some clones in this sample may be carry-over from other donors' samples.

CDR3 bases: TGTGCCAGTACCCCGACTGCTAGGAATTCACCCCTCCACTTT. This codes for CASTPTARNSPLHF. The rearrangement joins TRBV19 to TRBJ1-6; D uncertain. V dropped 7 bases and J dropped 7 bases, with 14 bases sitting between them. This CDR3 is 14 amino acids long. Germline CDR1 LNHDA, CDR2 SQIVND (reference sequence).